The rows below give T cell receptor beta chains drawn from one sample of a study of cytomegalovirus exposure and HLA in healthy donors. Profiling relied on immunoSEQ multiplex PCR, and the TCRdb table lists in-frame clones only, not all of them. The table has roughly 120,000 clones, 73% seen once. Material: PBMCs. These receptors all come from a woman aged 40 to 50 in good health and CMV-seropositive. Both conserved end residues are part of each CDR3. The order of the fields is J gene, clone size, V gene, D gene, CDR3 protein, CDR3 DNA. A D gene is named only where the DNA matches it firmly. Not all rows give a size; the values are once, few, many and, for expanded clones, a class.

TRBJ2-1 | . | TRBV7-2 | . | CASSFTPGSYNEQFF | TGTGCCAGCAGCTTTACACCGGGGAGCTACAATGAGCAGTTCTTC
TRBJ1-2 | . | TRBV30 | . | CAWRDRTNYGYTF | TGTGCCTGGAGGGACCGGACAAACTATGGCTACACCTTC
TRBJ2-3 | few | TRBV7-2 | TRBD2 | CASSKPVRGLGHTDTQYF | TGTGCCAGCAGCAAACCCGTCCGGGGACTAGGGCACACAGATACGCAGTATTTT
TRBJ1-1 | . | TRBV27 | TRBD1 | CASRRDRGRVAFF | TGTGCCAGCAGACGCGACAGGGGCAGAGTAGCTTTCTTT
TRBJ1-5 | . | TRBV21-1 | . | CASSKRQGRHRNQPQHF | TGTGCCAGCAGCAAACGACAGGGGAGACACCGAAATCAGCCCCAGCATTTT
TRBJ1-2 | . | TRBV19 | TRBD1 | CASSTRDSTSYGYTF | TGTGCCAGTAGTACAAGGGACAGTACTTCCTATGGCTACACCTTC
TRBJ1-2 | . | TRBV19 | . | CASSTETTLYGYTF | TGTGCCAGTAGTACCGAGACAACCCTCTATGGCTACACCTTC
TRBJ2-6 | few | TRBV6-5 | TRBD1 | CASSATGSGANVLTF | TGTGCCAGCAGCGCGACAGGGTCTGGGGCCAACGTCCTGACTTTC
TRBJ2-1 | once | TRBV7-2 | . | CASSLRGSSEQFF | TGTGCCAGCAGCTTACGCGGCTCGTCCGAGCAGTTCTTC
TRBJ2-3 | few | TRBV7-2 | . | CASSSISDTQYF | TGTGCCAGCAGCTCAATTAGCGATACGCAGTATTTT
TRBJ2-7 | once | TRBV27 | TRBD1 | CASSLGDRVYEQYF | TGTGCCAGCAGTCTGGGGGACAGGGTCTACGAGCAGTACTTC
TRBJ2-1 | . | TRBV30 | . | CAFRTGALAGPTNEQFF | TGTGCCTTCCGGACAGGGGCGTTAGCGGGGCCAACTAATGAGCAGTTCTTC
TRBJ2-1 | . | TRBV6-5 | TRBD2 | CASRSERGGRNEQFF | TGTGCCAGCAGATCGGAGCGGGGGGGCCGAAATGAGCAGTTCTTC
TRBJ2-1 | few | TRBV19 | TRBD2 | CASSALLAGGNNEQFF | TGTGCCAGTAGTGCTTTACTAGCGGGAGGGAACAATGAGCAGTTCTTC
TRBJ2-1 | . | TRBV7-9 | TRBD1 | CASSLFAKTGVGSYNEQFF | TGTGCCAGCAGCCTTTTCGCTAAGACAGGGGTTGGCTCCTACAATGAGCAGTTCTTC
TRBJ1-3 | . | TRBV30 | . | CAWGRDSYSGNTIYF | TGTGCCTGGGGTCGAGACAGTTACTCTGGAAACACCATATATTTT
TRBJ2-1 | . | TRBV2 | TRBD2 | CASSPRSSGGYNEQFF | TGTGCCAGCAGTCCTAGGTCTAGCGGGGGTTACAATGAGCAGTTCTTC
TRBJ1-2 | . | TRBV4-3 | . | CASSPSGSNYGYTF | TGCGCCAGCAGCCCCAGCGGCAGTAACTATGGCTACACCTTC
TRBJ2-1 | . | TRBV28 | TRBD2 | CASSTLAGGSSYNEQFF | TGTGCCAGCAGTACCCTAGCGGGAGGGAGCTCCTACAATGAGCAGTTCTTC
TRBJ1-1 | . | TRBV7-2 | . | CASSFISPRAGEAFF | TGTGCCAGCAGTTTCATCTCTCCAAGGGCGGGTGAAGCTTTCTTT
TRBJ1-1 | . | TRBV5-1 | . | CASSFFGRTEAFF | TGCGCCAGCAGCTTCTTCGGCAGGACTGAAGCTTTCTTT
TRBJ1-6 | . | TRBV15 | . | CATSRELTLKDPRPLHF | TGTGCCACCAGCAGAGAGCTTACATTGAAGGATCCTAGACCCCTCCACTTT
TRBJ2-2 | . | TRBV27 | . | CASSLLSALLRTGELFF | TGTGCCAGCAGTTTATTGTCCGCGTTATTGCGCACCGGGGAGCTGTTTTTT
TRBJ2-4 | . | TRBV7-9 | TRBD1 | CASRGDRGTKNIQYF | TGTGCCAGCAGAGGGGACAGGGGGACCAAAAACATTCAGTACTTC